What follows are 6 T cell receptor beta chains derived from one specimen sequenced in a study of blood T cell repertoires in COVID-19. Repertoires were generated with immunoSEQ multiplex PCR, while TCRdb's copy carries only in-frame clones and drops some. The table lists roughly 160,000 clones, 80% to 85% of them singletons. Sequencing was carried out using peripheral blood. Receptors were obtained from a man aged 18 to 30 with active or convalescent COVID-19.

V is TRBV7-9 and J is TRBJ2-2; TRBD2 matches 7 bases. The CDR3 is made up of 16 amino acids. The V gene end was trimmed by 4 bases and the J gene end by 7 bases; junction bases not matched to a gene: 12. The germline gives CDR1 SEHNR, CDR2 FQNEAQ (reference sequence). CDR3 in DNA: TGTGCCAGCAGCTCCCGCTTAGGGAGGGCAAACGGGGAGCTGTTTTTT. This translates into CASSSRLGRANGELFF.

The rearrangement uses TRBV11-3 and TRBJ2-1; TRBD1 agrees at 8 bases. Germline V gene lookup returns CDR1 SGHNT and CDR2 YENEEA. This CDR3 has 12 residues. V shed 5 bases and J 9 bases; nucleotides not matched to a gene: 3. The CDR3: CASSRTGIEQFF. The CDR3 coding sequence is TGTGCCAGCAGCCGGACAGGGATTGAGCAGTTCTTC.

The J gene is TRBJ2-5, the V gene TRBV5-5; 13 positions agree with TRBD2. V lost 2 bases to trimming and J lost 1 base; unmatched junction nucleotides: 8. Looked up from germline, CDR1 is SGHKS and CDR2 is YYEKEE (reference sequence). CDR3 size: 18 residues. This chain's CDR3 is CASSFGTSGTAPQETQYF. As DNA, the CDR3 is TGTGCCAGCAGCTTTGGGACTAGCGGGACGGCCCCCCAAGAGACCCAGTACTTC.

The chain couples TRBV15 to TRBJ2-1; D is ambiguous. This CDR3 has 15 amino acids. V was trimmed by 1 base and J by 5 bases, leaving 12 bases between them. CDR1 and CDR2 (germline): LNHNV, YYDKDF (reference sequence). CDR3 in amino acids: CATSRVSATHNEQFF. The CDR3 DNA sequence: TGTGCCACCAGCAGAGTGAGCGCGACCCACAATGAGCAGTTCTTC.

The chain employs TRBV6-1 and TRBJ2-4; a possible D gene is TRBD2 (5 bases). There are 17 residues in the CDR3. Trimming left V 3 bases short and J 6 bases short, with 21 bases between. The germline gives CDR1 MNHNS, CDR2 SASEGT. The CDR3 region has the DNA TGTGCCAGCAGTGACCCCCCGGGAACTGTGGGGAGAAACATTCAGTACTTC. It translates to CASSDPPGTVGRNIQYF.

The CDR3 here is CASSPSGEETQYF. The CDR3 bases are TGTGCCAGCTCACCAAGCGGGGAAGAGACCCAGTACTTC. This chain links TRBV18 with TRBJ2-5; 7 bases line up with TRBD2. J gave up 3 bases and V 2 bases, and 0 bases lay outside the gene matches. Germline CDR1 reads KGHSH; CDR2 reads LQKENI. The CDR3 length is 13 residues.